This is a list of T cell receptor beta chains from one sample in a study of spatial heterogeneity in lung cancer. Using its own MiXCR run on the 5' RACE reads, TCRdb lists one record per CDR3 protein. In the table there are tens of thousands of distinct CDR3 sequences, 4% to 6% of which are singletons. The sample in question was PBMCs, obtained at surgery. Receptor source: a female donor with early-stage non-small cell lung cancer. Both conserved end residues are part of each CDR3.

J gene	V gene	CDR3 protein
TRBJ1-1	TRBV18	CASSPKVLVTEAFF
TRBJ2-3	TRBV7-9	CASSPRTGTDTQYF
TRBJ2-2	TRBV5-1	CASSPGLAGAGTGELFF
TRBJ2-5	TRBV10-3	CAISTGDQETQYF
TRBJ2-2	TRBV20-1	CSARAQGSTGELFF
TRBJ2-1	TRBV5-4	CASSSGTGGDFNEQFF
TRBJ2-3	TRBV5-1	CASALGQPSTDTQYF
TRBJ1-2	TRBV20-1	CSARTANYGYTF
TRBJ1-1	TRBV20-1	CSARLQGTEAFF
TRBJ1-5	TRBV4-1	CASSQGRPPGYSNQPQHF
TRBJ1-5	TRBV6-2/TRBV6-3	CASSFGSNQPQHF
TRBJ1-1	TRBV12-3/TRBV12-4	CACLQALNTEAFF
TRBJ2-7	TRBV27	CASSFPGSEQYF
TRBJ1-1	TRBV7-9	CASSRLDVMNTEAFF
TRBJ1-2	TRBV6-2/TRBV6-3	CASGRQETNYGYTF
TRBJ2-5	TRBV6-2/TRBV6-3	CASSHGTGLGETQYF
TRBJ1-1	TRBV4-1	CASSPRFSGAGAEAFF
TRBJ1-3	TRBV9	CASSGEESSGNTIYF
TRBJ1-1	TRBV25-1	CASSFGSEAFF
TRBJ2-1	TRBV5-1	CASSPSGGPEQFF
TRBJ2-2	TRBV6-6	CASSKPSGTGELFF
TRBJ2-2	TRBV12-5	CASGLISGANTGELFF
TRBJ2-1	TRBV5-1	CASTWTSGAGEQFF
TRBJ2-3	TRBV12-3/TRBV12-4	CASGMTSESTDTQYF
TRBJ1-1	TRBV4-2	CASSLLDRPLEAFF
TRBJ2-1	TRBV7-9	CASSLVEASGYNEQFF
TRBJ2-1	TRBV11-3	CASSQGGAGLLSEQFF
TRBJ2-7	TRBV19	CATSMKAGGPYEQYF
TRBJ2-5	TRBV3-1	CASKVAGHLQETQYF
TRBJ2-3	TRBV7-2	CASSLGVEDTQYF
TRBJ2-7	TRBV4-2	CASSQGLLAGREQYF
TRBJ2-5	TRBV6-2/TRBV6-3	CASSETSGRAEETQYF
TRBJ2-5	TRBV5-1	CASSSLPGEQETQYF
TRBJ2-2	TRBV28	CASSFFGLAGADVNTGELFF
TRBJ2-7	TRBV2	CASSFLTSGFLGEQYF
TRBJ2-7	TRBV25-1	CASTQGALYEQYF
TRBJ2-6	TRBV5-1	CASAERSSGANVLTF
TRBJ1-5	TRBV7-2	CASSLDSPGQPQHF
TRBJ2-1	TRBV7-3	CASSLIGGGYNEQFF
TRBJ1-1	TRBV7-6	CASSSAPATEAFF
TRBJ1-2	TRBV2	CASGERFGYTF
TRBJ2-5	TRBV29-1	CSVAGETQYF
TRBJ2-3	TRBV7-2	CASSLRQGADTQYF
TRBJ2-4	TRBV23-1	CGRTPKNIQYF
TRBJ1-1	TRBV20-1	CSASQNRALEAFF
TRBJ2-1	TRBV29-1	CSVVRGGPEQFF
TRBJ2-4	TRBV5-1	CASSPGLADDSSIQYF
TRBJ1-5	TRBV30	CAWSVPGRSGQPQHF
TRBJ1-2	TRBV29-1	CGSGAGYGYTF
TRBJ2-1	TRBV28	CASSSLAGVGEQFF
TRBJ2-1	TRBV10-3	CAIRTDDEQFF
TRBJ2-1	TRBV21-1	CASSKTGLVRNEQFF